Sequencing of this TCR beta chain was carried out in a study of blood T cell repertoires in COVID-19. Overall study context: Samples of COVID-19 (acute and convalescent) were obtained from the United States, Italy and Spain. From T cells, B-cell-depleted T cells, or PBMCs came the material, which was cDNA or gDNA.

How the authors handled the data: Estimation of nucleated cell counts was performed using reference gene primer amplification. Assay: immunoSEQ multiplex PCR; the TCRdb copy retains only in-frame clones and omits some. The V and J calls and clone size are taken from that table; D and trimming were inferred from the DNA. The table includes around 150,000 clones, about 88% detected once. V was cut by 4 bases and J by 7 bases, with 7 bases left in between. CDR1 is WSHSY, CDR2 SAAADI, per germline. The CDR3 sequence is 11 residues long. Sequencing used peripheral blood. This TCR was sampled from a man between 18 and 35 years old with acute or convalescent COVID-19. The rearrangement uses TRBV10-2 and TRBJ1-1; D is perhaps TRBD1 (5 bases). CDR3 sequence reads: CASSVGVEAFF. CDR3 DNA sequence: TGCGCCAGCAGTGTAGGGGTTGAAGCTTTCTTT.